This T cell receptor beta chain was profiled in a study of cytomegalovirus exposure and HLA in healthy donors. This PCR relied on a set of 60 Vbeta primers and 13 Jbeta primers. Repertoires were generated with immunoSEQ multiplex PCR, while TCRdb's copy carries only in-frame clones and drops some. This table lists 80,000 to 100,000 clones. Looked up from germline, CDR1 is SGDLS and CDR2 is YYNGEE. The V and J ends lost 4 bases and 2 bases, in that order; junction bases with no gene match: 2. The CDR3 runs 13 residues. This receptor was identified in a man aged 50 to 59 in good health and CMV-seronegative. The sample consisted of PBMCs. V and J are TRBV9 and TRBJ1-2; 7 bases are a match to TRBD1. The CDR3 here is CASSLQGNYGYTF. The DNA for the CDR3 is TGTGCCAGCAGCCTACAGGGGAACTATGGCTACACCTTC.